This T cell receptor (beta chain) was recorded in a study of T cell responses to AZD1222 COVID-19 vaccine. Turning to the study itself: Recipients boosted at about 4 weeks or about 12 weeks are pooled.

The CDR3 runs to 14 residues. With V trimmed by 9 bases and J by 5 bases, 10 bases remained unmatched. CDR1 is WNHNN, CDR2 SYGVQD, per germline (reference sequence). To note about this clone: Its matching antigen is unknown.

Whole-study findings and limits: Of spike-specific TCRs, nearly half reportedly target regions left unmutated in variants. Possibly, clonal diversity was underestimated; donors were largely white British and included more females.

Data came from immunoSEQ multiplex PCR; TCRdb stores just in-frame clones and leaves some out. The sample yields 180,000 or so clones, about 90% seen once. The source was peripheral blood, collected on day 0 of AZD1222 vaccination. V usage is TRBV10-1 and J usage is TRBJ1-1; 9 bases are a match to TRBD1. The clonotype originates from an adult in good health. The CDR3 is CASPNSTGGTEAFF. CDR3 bases: TGCGCCAGTCCGAACTCGACAGGGGGGACTGAAGCTTTCTTT.